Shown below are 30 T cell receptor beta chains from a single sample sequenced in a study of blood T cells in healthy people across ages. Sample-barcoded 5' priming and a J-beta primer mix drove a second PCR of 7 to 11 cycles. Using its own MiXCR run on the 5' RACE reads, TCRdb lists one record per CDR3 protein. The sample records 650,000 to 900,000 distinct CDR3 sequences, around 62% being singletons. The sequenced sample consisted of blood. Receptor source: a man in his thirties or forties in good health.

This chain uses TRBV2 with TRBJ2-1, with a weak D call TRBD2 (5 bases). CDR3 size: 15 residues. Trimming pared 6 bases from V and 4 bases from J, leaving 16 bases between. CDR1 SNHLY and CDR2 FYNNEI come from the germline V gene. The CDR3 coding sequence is TGTGCCAGCAGGGATCCCCACGGGGAGTACAATGAGCAGTTCTTC. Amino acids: CASRDPHGEYNEQFF.

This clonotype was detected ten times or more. DNA for the CDR3: TGTGCCAGCAGCAGCGGGGGGGGAACCTACGAGCAGTACTTC. It yields the protein CASSSGGGTYEQYF. This chain joins TRBV6-2 or TRBV6-3 and TRBJ2-7; TRBD2 aligns across 10 bases. V lost 6 bases and J lost 2; bases outside the gene matches: 4. This CDR3 spans 14 amino acids. CDR1 is MNHEY, CDR2 SVGEGT, per germline.

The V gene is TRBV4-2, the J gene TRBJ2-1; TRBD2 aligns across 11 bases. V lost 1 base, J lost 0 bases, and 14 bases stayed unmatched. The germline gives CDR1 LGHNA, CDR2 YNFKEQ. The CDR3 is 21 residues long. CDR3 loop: CASSQVGSGGVWKRSYNEQFF. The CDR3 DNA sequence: TGTGCCAGCAGCCAAGTCGGTAGCGGGGGGGTATGGAAGCGCTCCTACAATGAGCAGTTCTTC.

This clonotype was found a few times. DNA for the CDR3: TGTGCCAGCTTTTCCTACGAGCAGTACTTC. It specifies CASFSYEQYF. The chain carries TRBV6-1 and TRBJ2-7; D not certain. V shed 8 bases and J shed 1 base, with 3 bases lying between them. Germline CDR1 reads MNHNS; CDR2 reads SASEGT. This CDR3 has 10 amino acids.

The CDR3 loop reads CAISATSGGRDEQFF. CDR3 sequence (DNA): TGTGCCATCAGTGCCACTAGCGGGGGGAGAGATGAGCAGTTCTTC. The rearrangement links TRBV10-3 to TRBJ2-1, with 12 bases aligning to TRBD2. Trimming took 4 bases from V and 8 from J; bases not matched to a gene: 6. This CDR3 comprises 15 residues. Germline V lookup: CDR1 ENHRY, CDR2 SYGVKD.

The CDR3 DNA reads as TGTGCCAGCACCCCACAGGGCGGAGGCTACACCTTC. Encoded protein: CASTPQGGGYTF. The rearrangement uses TRBV3-1 and TRBJ1-2; weak D call: TRBD1 (6 bases). The germline V gene has CDR1 LGHDT and CDR2 YNNKEL (reference sequence). V was cut by 7 bases and J by 8 bases, with 14 bases left in between. The CDR3 totals 12 residues.

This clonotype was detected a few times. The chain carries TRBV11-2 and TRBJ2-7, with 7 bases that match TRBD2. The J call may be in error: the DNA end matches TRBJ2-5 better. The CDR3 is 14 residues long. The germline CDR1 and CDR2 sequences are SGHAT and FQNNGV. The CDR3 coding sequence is TGTGCCAGCTTGGGCCAGCGGGGAGGGGAGACCCAGTACTTC. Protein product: CASLGQRGGETQYF.

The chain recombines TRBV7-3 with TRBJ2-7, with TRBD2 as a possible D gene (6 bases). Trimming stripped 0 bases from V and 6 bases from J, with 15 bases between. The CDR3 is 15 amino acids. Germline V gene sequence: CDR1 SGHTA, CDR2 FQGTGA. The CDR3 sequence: CASSLTGLGAGEQYF. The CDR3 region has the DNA TGTGCCAGCAGCTTAACCGGGCTAGGAGCGGGCGAGCAGTACTTC.

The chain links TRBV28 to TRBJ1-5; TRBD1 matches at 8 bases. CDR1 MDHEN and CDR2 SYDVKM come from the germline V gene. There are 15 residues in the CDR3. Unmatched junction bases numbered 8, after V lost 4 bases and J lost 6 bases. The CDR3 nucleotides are TGTGCCAGCAGTTACCCGGACAGGGACGGTCAGCCCCAGCATTTT. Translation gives CASSYPDRDGQPQHF.

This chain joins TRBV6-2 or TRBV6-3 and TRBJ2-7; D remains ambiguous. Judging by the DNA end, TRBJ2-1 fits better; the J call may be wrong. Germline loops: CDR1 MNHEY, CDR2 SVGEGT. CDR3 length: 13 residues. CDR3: CASSRYKSDEQFF. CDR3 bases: TGTGCCAGCAGCCGTTACAAGTCGGACGAGCAGTTCTTC.

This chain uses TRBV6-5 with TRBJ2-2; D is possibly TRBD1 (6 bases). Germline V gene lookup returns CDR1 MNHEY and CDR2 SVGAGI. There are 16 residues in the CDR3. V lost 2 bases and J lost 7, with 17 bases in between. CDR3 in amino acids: CASSYPQGLLYGELFF. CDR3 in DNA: TGTGCCAGCAGTTACCCGCAGGGGCTTCTGTACGGGGAGCTGTTTTTT.

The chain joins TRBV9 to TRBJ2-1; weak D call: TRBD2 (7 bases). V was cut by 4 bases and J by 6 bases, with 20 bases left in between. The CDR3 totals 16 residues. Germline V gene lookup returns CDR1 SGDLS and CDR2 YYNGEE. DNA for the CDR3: TGTGCCAGCAGCCCCCAAGGGGGGGGGTTTGGCAATGAGCAGTTCTTC. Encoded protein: CASSPQGGGFGNEQFF.

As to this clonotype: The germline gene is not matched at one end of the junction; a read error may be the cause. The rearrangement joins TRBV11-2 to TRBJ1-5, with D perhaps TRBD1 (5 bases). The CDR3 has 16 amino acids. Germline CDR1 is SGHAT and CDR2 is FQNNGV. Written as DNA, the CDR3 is TGTACCAGCAGCTTGGAGGGGAGGGGAATTGATCAGCCCCAGCATTTT. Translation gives CTSSLEGRGIDQPQHF.

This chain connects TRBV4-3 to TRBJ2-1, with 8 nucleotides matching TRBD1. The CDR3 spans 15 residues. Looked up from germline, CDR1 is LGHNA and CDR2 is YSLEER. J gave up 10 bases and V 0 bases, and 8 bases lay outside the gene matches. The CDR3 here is CASSQEDRAPYEQFF. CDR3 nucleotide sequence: TGCGCCAGCAGCCAAGAGGACAGGGCCCCCTACGAGCAGTTCTTC.

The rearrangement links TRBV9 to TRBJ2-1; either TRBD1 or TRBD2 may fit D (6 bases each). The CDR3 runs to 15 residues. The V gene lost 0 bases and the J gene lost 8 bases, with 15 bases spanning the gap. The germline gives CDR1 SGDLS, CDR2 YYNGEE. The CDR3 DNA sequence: TGTGCCAGCAGCGTAGTTCCGGGGGCATGGGATGAGCAGTTCTTC. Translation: CASSVVPGAWDEQFF. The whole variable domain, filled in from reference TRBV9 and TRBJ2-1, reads DSGVTQTPKHLITATGQRVTLRCSPRSGDLSVYWYQQSLDQGLQFLIQYYNGEERAKGNILERFSAQQFPDLHSELNLSSLELGDSALYFCASSVVPGAWDEQFFGPGTRLTVL.

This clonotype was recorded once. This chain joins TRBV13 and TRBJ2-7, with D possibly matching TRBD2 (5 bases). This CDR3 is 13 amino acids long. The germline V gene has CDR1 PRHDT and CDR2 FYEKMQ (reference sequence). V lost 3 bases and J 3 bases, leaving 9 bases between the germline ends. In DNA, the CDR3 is TGTGCCAGCAGCTTTGAGAGGGACTACGAGCAGTACTTC. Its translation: CASSFERDYEQYF. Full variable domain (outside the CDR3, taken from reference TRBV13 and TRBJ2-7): AAGVIQSPRHLIKEKRETATLKCYPIPRHDTVYWYQQGPGQDPQFLISFYEKMQSDKGSIPDRFSAQQFSDYHSELNMSSLELGDSALYFCASSFERDYEQYFGPGTRLTVT.

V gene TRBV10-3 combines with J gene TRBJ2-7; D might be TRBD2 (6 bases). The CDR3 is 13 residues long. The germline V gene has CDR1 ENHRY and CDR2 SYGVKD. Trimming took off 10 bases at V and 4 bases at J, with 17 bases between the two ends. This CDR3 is CATQWSGLYEQYF. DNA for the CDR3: TGTGCCACGCAGTGGTCGGGACTTTACGAGCAGTACTTC.

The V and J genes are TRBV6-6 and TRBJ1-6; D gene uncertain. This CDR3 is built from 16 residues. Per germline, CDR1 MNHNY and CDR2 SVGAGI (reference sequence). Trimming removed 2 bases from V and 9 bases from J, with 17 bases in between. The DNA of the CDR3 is TGTGCCAGCAGTTACCCGGACCGCGGACGGGGTTCACCCCTCCACTTT. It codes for CASSYPDRGRGSPLHF.

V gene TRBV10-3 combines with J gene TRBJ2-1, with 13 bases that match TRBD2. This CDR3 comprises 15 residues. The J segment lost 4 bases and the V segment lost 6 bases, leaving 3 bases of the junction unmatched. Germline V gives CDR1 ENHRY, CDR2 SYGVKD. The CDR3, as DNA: TGTGCCATCAGGGGGACTAGCGGGGCTTACAATGAGCAGTTCTTC. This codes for CAIRGTSGAYNEQFF.

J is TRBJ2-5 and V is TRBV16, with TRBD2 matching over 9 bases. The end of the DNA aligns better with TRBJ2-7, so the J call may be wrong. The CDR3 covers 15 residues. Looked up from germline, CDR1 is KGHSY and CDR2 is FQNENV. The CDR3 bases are TGTGCCAGCAGCCGAGGGACTAGCCAGTGGTACGAGCAGTACTTC. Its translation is CASSRGTSQWYEQYF.

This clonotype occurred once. CDR3 coding DNA: TGTGCCAGCAGCTTAGAGGCCGGGGTTTCAGATACGCAGTATTTT. Translated: CASSLEAGVSDTQYF. V is TRBV7-3 and J is TRBJ2-3, with a possible D match to TRBD2 (5 bases). The CDR3 runs 15 residues. Germline lookup yields CDR1 SGHTA and CDR2 FQGTGA. V shed 2 bases and J shed 4 bases, with 13 bases lying between them.

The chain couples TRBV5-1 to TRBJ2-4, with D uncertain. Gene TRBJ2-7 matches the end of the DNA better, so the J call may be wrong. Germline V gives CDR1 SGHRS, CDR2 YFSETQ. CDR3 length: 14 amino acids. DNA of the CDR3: TGCGCCAGCAGCTTGGTCGCCAGTGGCTACGAGCAGTACTTC. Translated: CASSLVASGYEQYF.

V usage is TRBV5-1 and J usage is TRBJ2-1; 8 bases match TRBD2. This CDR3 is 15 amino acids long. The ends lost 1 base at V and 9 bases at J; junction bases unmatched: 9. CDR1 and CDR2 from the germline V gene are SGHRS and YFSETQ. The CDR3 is CASSLTGGGFREQFF. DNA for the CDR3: TGCGCCAGCAGCTTGACTGGCGGGGGGTTTCGTGAGCAGTTCTTC.

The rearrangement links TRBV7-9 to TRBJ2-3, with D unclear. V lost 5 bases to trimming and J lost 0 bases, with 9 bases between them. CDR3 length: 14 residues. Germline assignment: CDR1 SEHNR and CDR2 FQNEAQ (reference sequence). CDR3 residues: CASSNLGSTDTQYF. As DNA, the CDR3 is TGTGCCAGCAGCAACCTGGGGAGCACAGATACGCAGTATTTT.

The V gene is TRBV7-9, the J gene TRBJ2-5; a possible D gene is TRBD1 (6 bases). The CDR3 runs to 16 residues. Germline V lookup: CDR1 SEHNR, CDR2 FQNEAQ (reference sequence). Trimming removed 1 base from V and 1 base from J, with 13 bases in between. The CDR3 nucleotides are TGTGCCAGCAGCTTAGGTAACAGGGCCCTCCAAGAGACCCAGTACTTC. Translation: CASSLGNRALQETQYF.

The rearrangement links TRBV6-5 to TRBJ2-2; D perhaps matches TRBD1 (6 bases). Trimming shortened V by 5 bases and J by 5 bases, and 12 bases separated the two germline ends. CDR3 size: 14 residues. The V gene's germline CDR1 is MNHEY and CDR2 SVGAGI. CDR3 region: CASSRIQGTGELFF. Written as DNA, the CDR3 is TGTGCCAGCAGTCGTATTCAGGGGACCGGGGAGCTGTTTTTT.

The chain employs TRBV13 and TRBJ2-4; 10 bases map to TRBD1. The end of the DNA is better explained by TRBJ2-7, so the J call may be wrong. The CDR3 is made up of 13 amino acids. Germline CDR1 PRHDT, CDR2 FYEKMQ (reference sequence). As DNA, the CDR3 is TGTGCCAGCAGCCCTGACAGGGGGCTCGAGCAGTACTTC. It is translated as CASSPDRGLEQYF.

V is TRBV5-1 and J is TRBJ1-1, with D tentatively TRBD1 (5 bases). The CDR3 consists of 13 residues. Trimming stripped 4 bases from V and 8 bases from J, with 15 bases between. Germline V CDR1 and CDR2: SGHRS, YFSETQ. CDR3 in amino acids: CASSIFSGGEAFF. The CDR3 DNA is TGCGCCAGCAGCATTTTTTCGGGGGGAGAAGCTTTCTTT.

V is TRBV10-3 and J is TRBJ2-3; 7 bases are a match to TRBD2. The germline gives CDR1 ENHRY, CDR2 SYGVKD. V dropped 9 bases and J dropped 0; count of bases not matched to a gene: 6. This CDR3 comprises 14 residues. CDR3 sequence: CAIKSGTSTDTQYF. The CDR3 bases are TGTGCCATTAAGAGCGGGACCAGCACAGATACGCAGTATTTT.

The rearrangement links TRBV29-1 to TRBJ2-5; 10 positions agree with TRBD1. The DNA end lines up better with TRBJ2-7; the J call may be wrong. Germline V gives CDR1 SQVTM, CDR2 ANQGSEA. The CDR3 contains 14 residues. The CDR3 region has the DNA TGCAGCGTCCAGGTGGGGACAGGGGTTGGCGAGCAGTACTTC. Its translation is CSVQVGTGVGEQYF.